The present T cell receptor (beta chain) was sequenced within a study of radiotherapy plus CTLA-4 blockade in lung cancer. The method was immunoSEQ multiplex PCR; TCRdb's version includes in-frame clones alone and lacks a portion of them. The repertoire holds 12,000 to 15,000 clones, with 72% as singletons. This clone has only one observation. Its cognate antigen is unknown. Overall study findings and caveats: Radiotherapy with ipilimumab was followed by blood expansion of tumor-derived clones.

Trimming took 4 bases from V and 13 from J, leaving 20 bases between them. The CDR3 is 15 residues long. Per the germline V gene, CDR1 is MNHEY and CDR2 is SVGAGI. The receptor was derived from a human donor with non-small cell lung cancer whose response to radiotherapy plus ipilimumab could not be evaluated. The genes are TRBV6-5 and TRBJ1-6; tentative D call: TRBD1 (5 bases). The sequenced sample was peripheral blood, obtained from a patient treated with radiotherapy plus ipilimumab. The CDR3 protein is CASSLLGPEAVPLHF. For the CDR3, the DNA is TGTGCCAGCAGTTTATTGGGGCCTGAAGCTGTCCCCCTCCACTTT.